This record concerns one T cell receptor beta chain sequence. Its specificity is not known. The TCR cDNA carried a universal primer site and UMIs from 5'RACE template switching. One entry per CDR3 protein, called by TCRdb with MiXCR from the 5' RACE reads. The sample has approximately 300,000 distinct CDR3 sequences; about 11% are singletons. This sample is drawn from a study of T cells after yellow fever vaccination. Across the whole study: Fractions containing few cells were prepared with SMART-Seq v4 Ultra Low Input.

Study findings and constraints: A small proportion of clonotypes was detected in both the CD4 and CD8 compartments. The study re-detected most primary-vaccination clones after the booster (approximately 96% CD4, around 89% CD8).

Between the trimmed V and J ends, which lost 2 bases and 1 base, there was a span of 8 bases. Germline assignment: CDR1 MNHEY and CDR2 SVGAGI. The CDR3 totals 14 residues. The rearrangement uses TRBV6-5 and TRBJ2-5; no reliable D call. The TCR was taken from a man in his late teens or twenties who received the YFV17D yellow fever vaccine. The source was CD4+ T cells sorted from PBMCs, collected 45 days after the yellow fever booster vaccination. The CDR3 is CASSYGRLQETQYF. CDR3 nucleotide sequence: TGTGCCAGCAGTTACGGCCGCCTCCAAGAGACCCAGTACTTC.